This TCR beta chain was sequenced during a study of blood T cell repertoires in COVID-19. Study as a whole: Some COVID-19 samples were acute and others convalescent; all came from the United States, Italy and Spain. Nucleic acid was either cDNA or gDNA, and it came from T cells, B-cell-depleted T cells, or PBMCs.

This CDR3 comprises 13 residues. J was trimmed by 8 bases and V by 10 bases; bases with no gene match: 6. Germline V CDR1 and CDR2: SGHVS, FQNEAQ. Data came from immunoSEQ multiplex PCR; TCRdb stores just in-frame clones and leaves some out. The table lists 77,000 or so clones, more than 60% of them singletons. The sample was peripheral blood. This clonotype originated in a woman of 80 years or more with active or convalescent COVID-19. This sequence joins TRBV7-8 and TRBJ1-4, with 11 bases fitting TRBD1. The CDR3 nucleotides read TGTGCCACACAGAGGGACAGGGGGGAAAAACTGTTTTTT. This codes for CATQRDRGEKLFF.